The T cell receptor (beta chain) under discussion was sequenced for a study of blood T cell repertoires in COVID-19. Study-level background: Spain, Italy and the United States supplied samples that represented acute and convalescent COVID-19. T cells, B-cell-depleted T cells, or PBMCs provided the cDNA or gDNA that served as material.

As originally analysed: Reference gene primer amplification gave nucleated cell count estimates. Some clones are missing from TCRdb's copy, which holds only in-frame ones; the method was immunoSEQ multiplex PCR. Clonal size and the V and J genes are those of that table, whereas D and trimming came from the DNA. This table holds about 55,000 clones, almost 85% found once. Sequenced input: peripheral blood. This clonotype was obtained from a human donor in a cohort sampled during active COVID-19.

The CDR3: CASSRGIQETQYF. CDR3 bases: TGTGCCAGCAGCCGGGGGATTCAAGAGACCCAGTACTTC. The chain uses TRBV7-6 and TRBJ2-5; D might be TRBD2 (6 bases). CDR1 is SGHVS and CDR2 is FNYEAQ in the germline V gene. V was trimmed by 5 bases and J by 2 bases, leaving 9 bases between them. This CDR3 has 13 amino acids.